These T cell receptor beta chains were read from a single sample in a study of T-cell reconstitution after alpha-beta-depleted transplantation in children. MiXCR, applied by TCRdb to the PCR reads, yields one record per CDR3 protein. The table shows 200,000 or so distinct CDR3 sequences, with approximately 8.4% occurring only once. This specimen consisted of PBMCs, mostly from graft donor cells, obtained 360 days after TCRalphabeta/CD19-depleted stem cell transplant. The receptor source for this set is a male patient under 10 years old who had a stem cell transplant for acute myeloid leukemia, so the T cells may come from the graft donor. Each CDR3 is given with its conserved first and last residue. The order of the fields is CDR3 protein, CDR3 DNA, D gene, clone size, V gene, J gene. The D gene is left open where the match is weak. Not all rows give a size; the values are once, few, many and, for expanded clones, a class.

cdr3_aa: CSARDLSRDAAYEQYF
cdr3_nt: TGCAGTGCTAGAGATCTGAGCAGGGACGCCGCCTACGAGCAGTACTTC
d_call: NA
clone_size: many
v_call: TRBV20-1
j_call: TRBJ2-7

cdr3_aa: CASSREIATDTQYF
cdr3_nt: TGTGCCAGCAGCCGAGAGATTGCCACAGATACGCAGTATTTT
d_call: NA
clone_size: NA
v_call: TRBV6-1
j_call: TRBJ2-3

cdr3_aa: CASSPRAAGANVLTF
cdr3_nt: TGTGCCAGCAGTCCGAGGGCCGCTGGGGCCAACGTCCTGACTTTC
d_call: NA
clone_size: few
v_call: TRBV12-3/TRBV12-4
j_call: TRBJ2-6

cdr3_aa: CASSFPGLRELFF
cdr3_nt: TGTGCCAGCAGTTTCCCGGGCCTAAGGGAGCTGTTTTTT
d_call: NA
clone_size: few
v_call: TRBV12-3/TRBV12-4
j_call: TRBJ2-2

cdr3_aa: CSARRGRALSTDTQYF
cdr3_nt: TGCAGTGCTAGACGAGGGAGGGCCTTAAGCACAGATACGCAGTATTTT
d_call: TRBD2
clone_size: few
v_call: TRBV20-1
j_call: TRBJ2-3

cdr3_aa: CASSQEVGWNTGELFF
cdr3_nt: TGTGCCAGCAGCCAAGAAGTGGGGTGGAACACCGGGGAGCTGTTTTTT
d_call: NA
clone_size: few
v_call: TRBV3-1
j_call: TRBJ2-2

cdr3_aa: CASGQTNYEQYF
cdr3_nt: TGTGCCAGTGGACAGACCAACTACGAGCAGTACTTC
d_call: NA
clone_size: NA
v_call: TRBV19
j_call: TRBJ2-7

cdr3_aa: CASGSRDGGSGNTIYF
cdr3_nt: TGTGCCAGCGGGTCACGGGACGGAGGCTCTGGAAACACCATATATTTT
d_call: NA
clone_size: few
v_call: TRBV12-3/TRBV12-4
j_call: TRBJ1-3

cdr3_aa: CSATAGETQYF
cdr3_nt: TGCAGTGCTACAGCGGGGGAGACCCAGTACTTC
d_call: TRBD2
clone_size: many
v_call: TRBV20-1
j_call: TRBJ2-5

cdr3_aa: CASSLAASGQHIQNTEAFF
cdr3_nt: TGTGCCAGCAGCTTAGCGGCATCGGGACAGCATATACAGAACACTGAAGCTTTCTTT
d_call: TRBD1
clone_size: few
v_call: TRBV7-6
j_call: TRBJ1-1

cdr3_aa: CASSEGPGRPAEAFF
cdr3_nt: TGTGCCAGCAGTGAAGGCCCGGGGAGGCCGGCTGAAGCTTTCTTT
d_call: NA
clone_size: many
v_call: TRBV2
j_call: TRBJ1-1

cdr3_aa: CSVEGQSYEQYF
cdr3_nt: TGCAGCGTTGAGGGGCAGTCCTACGAGCAGTACTTC
d_call: NA
clone_size: few
v_call: TRBV29-1
j_call: TRBJ2-7

cdr3_aa: CASSPWDRDPGELFF
cdr3_nt: TGTGCCAGCAGTCCGTGGGACAGGGATCCCGGGGAGCTGTTTTTT
d_call: TRBD1
clone_size: NA
v_call: TRBV27
j_call: TRBJ2-2

cdr3_aa: CATSLYTRGQTEAFF
cdr3_nt: TGTGCCACCAGCCTATATACCAGGGGGCAAACTGAAGCTTTCTTT
d_call: TRBD1
clone_size: few
v_call: TRBV15
j_call: TRBJ1-1

cdr3_aa: CASSSMGTAYEQYF
cdr3_nt: TGTGCCAGCAGCTCAATGGGGACAGCCTACGAGCAGTACTTC
d_call: TRBD1
clone_size: NA
v_call: TRBV7-2
j_call: TRBJ2-7

cdr3_aa: CSAWGGETQYF
cdr3_nt: TGCAGTGCTTGGGGAGGGGAGACCCAGTACTTC
d_call: TRBD2
clone_size: NA
v_call: TRBV20-1
j_call: TRBJ2-5

cdr3_aa: CASSLGLNGNTIYF
cdr3_nt: TGCGCCAGCAGCTTAGGACTCAACGGAAACACCATATATTTT
d_call: NA
clone_size: many
v_call: TRBV5-1
j_call: TRBJ1-3

cdr3_aa: CASSRLTRYNEQFF
cdr3_nt: TGTGCCAGCAGCCGGCTTACTAGGTACAATGAGCAGTTCTTC
d_call: NA
clone_size: NA
v_call: TRBV5-6
j_call: TRBJ2-1

cdr3_aa: CSARALGAGDTQYF
cdr3_nt: TGCAGTGCTAGAGCTCTAGGGGCTGGAGATACGCAGTATTTT
d_call: NA
clone_size: NA
v_call: TRBV20-1
j_call: TRBJ2-3

cdr3_aa: CASSLTPLEAFF
cdr3_nt: TGTGCCAGCAGTCTTACACCTCTTGAAGCTTTCTTT
d_call: NA
clone_size: many
v_call: TRBV12-3/TRBV12-4
j_call: TRBJ1-1

cdr3_aa: CASSRSGSGTYNEQFF
cdr3_nt: TGTGCCAGCAGCCGTAGTGGTAGCGGAACATACAATGAGCAGTTCTTC
d_call: NA
clone_size: once
v_call: TRBV7-8
j_call: TRBJ2-1

cdr3_aa: CASSQYETQYF
cdr3_nt: TGTGCCAGCAGTCAGTATGAGACCCAGTACTTC
d_call: NA
clone_size: many
v_call: TRBV3-1
j_call: TRBJ2-5

cdr3_aa: CASSHPRQIHTGELFF
cdr3_nt: TGTGCCAGCAGCCACCCTCGACAGATACACACCGGGGAGCTGTTTTTT
d_call: NA
clone_size: NA
v_call: TRBV7-9
j_call: TRBJ2-2

cdr3_aa: CSAREDSSGTQHF
cdr3_nt: TGCAGTGCTAGAGAGGACAGCTCAGGGACCCAGCATTTT
d_call: NA
clone_size: few
v_call: TRBV20-1
j_call: TRBJ1-5

cdr3_aa: CASSPTSQGGETQYF
cdr3_nt: TGTGCCAGCTCACCCACGTCCCAGGGTGGAGAGACCCAGTACTTC
d_call: NA
clone_size: once
v_call: TRBV18
j_call: TRBJ2-5

cdr3_aa: CASSQESLSSYNEQFF
cdr3_nt: TGTGCCAGCAGCCAAGAGTCCTTGAGCTCCTACAATGAGCAGTTCTTC
d_call: NA
clone_size: many
v_call: TRBV3-1
j_call: TRBJ2-1

cdr3_aa: CSARVRGGTGELFF
cdr3_nt: TGCAGTGCTAGAGTTAGAGGGGGCACCGGGGAGCTGTTTTTT
d_call: NA
clone_size: NA
v_call: TRBV20-1
j_call: TRBJ2-2

cdr3_aa: CASRRVPGLLGTGELFF
cdr3_nt: TGTGCCAGCAGAAGGGTGCCGGGTCTCCTCGGCACCGGGGAGCTGTTTTTT
d_call: NA
clone_size: NA
v_call: TRBV6-1
j_call: TRBJ2-2